These T cell receptor beta chains were read from a single sample in a study of blood T cell repertoires in COVID-19. Sequencing used immunoSEQ multiplex PCR; TCRdb keeps in-frame clones, though not all of them. The sample gives roughly 250,000 clones, more than 85% of which show up once; approximately 1.5% is in the top ten. The sequenced sample was PBMCs or T cells enriched from blood (not recorded which). These receptors all come from a woman aged 50 to 60 who had recovered from COVID-19. Each CDR3 is given with its conserved first and last residue. D genes are given only for firm matches. Expanded clones get a size class; other rows say once, few or many, or leave the size out.

D	size	V	J	DNA	CDR3
.	.	TRBV12-3/TRBV12-4	TRBJ1-1	TGTGCCAGCAGTTTCGAGAGGAACACTGAAGCTTTCTTT	CASSFERNTEAFF
.	.	TRBV18	TRBJ1-5	TGTGCCAGCTCCCTTGTGGGCCCTCGCGGCAATCAGCCCCAGCATTTT	CASSLVGPRGNQPQHF
TRBD2	.	TRBV30	TRBJ2-7	TGTGCCTGGGCCCGCGGACTAGCGGGAGCGTGGCAGTACTTC	CAWARGLAGAWQYF
TRBD2	.	TRBV27	TRBJ2-7	TGTGCCAGCAGTAGGTCACCGGGACTAGCGTCTTACGAGCAGTACTTC	CASSRSPGLASYEQYF
.	.	TRBV2	TRBJ2-5	TGTGCCAGCAATCAGGGGTCACAAGAGACCCAGTACTTC	CASNQGSQETQYF
.	.	TRBV5-1	TRBJ1-2	TGCGCCAGCAGCTTGGAGACAGGAGACTTTAACTATGGCTACACCTTC	CASSLETGDFNYGYTF
.	.	TRBV14	TRBJ1-2	TGTGCCAGCCGGGACAATTTCTATGGCTACACCTTC	CASRDNFYGYTF
.	.	TRBV27	TRBJ1-1	TGTGCCAGCAGCAGTGACACCCTTGGGACTGAAGCTTTCTTT	CASSSDTLGTEAFF
.	once	TRBV3-1/TRBV3-2	TRBJ2-1	TGTGCCAGCAGCCAAGATGGGCTACTTACGAGCAAGTTCTTC	CASSQDGLLTSKFF
TRBD1	once	TRBV5-1	TRBJ1-1	TGCGCCAGCAGCCCATCGACAGGGGGAGGGTTGGGAGCTTTCTTT	CASSPSTGGGLGAFF
TRBD1	.	TRBV29-1	TRBJ2-3	TGCAGCGTTGAATTGCAGGGGGTCAATACGCAGTATTTT	CSVELQGVNTQYF
TRBD1	few	TRBV28	TRBJ1-2	TGTGCCAGCAGCAAGTCTGGTGACAGGGCCCGTTATGGCTACACCTTC	CASSKSGDRARYGYTF
.	.	TRBV14	TRBJ1-4	TGTGCCAGCAGCCAAGATCGGCCTACGGGGGAAAAACTGTTTTTT	CASSQDRPTGEKLFF
TRBD1	.	TRBV28	TRBJ1-5	TGTGCCAGCAGCAAAGACAGGGTTCAGCCCCAGCATTTT	CASSKDRVQPQHF
.	.	TRBV6-6	TRBJ1-1	TGTGCCAGCACCCAGGGAGGCTATTTGAACACTGAAGCTTTCTTT	CASTQGGYLNTEAFF
.	few	TRBV28	TRBJ1-6	TGTGCCAGCAGTCCTCGATCGGGTAATTCACCCCTCCACTTT	CASSPRSGNSPLHF
TRBD1	once	TRBV24-1	TRBJ2-7	TGTGCCACCAGTGTCCCACTGACAGGGGGATACGAGCAGTACTTC	CATSVPLTGGYEQYF
.	.	TRBV11-2	TRBJ2-1	TGTGCCAGCAGCTTCAGGTCCAATGAGCAGTTCTTC	CASSFRSNEQFF
TRBD1	.	TRBV10-3	TRBJ1-1	TGTGCCATCAGTGAGTCGAAGGGACAGGGGAACACTGAAGCTTTCTTT	CAISESKGQGNTEAFF
.	.	TRBV5-1	TRBJ1-4	TGCGCCAGCAGATTCCAGTCAACTAATGAAAAACTGTTTTTT	CASRFQSTNEKLFF